This entry features one TCR beta chain sequence. The source of the sample is a study of blood T cell repertoires in COVID-19. Study in general: Nucleic acid was either cDNA or gDNA, and it came from T cells, B-cell-depleted T cells, or PBMCs.

The study drew participants aged about 18 to 89 years from some 23 US areas. Some clones are missing from TCRdb's copy, which holds only in-frame ones; the method was immunoSEQ multiplex PCR. The repertoire holds some 530,000 clones, with less than 90% as singletons. Germline V lookup: CDR1 MDHEN, CDR2 SYDVKM. The CDR3 loop spans 15 amino acids. V lost 5 bases and J lost 7; bases outside the gene matches: 8. This TCR derives from a woman aged 60-75 years who had recovered from COVID-19. This chain links TRBV28 with TRBJ1-4; 9 nucleotides align to TRBD1. The sample consisted of PBMCs or T cells enriched from blood (not recorded which). This CDR3 is CASSITGGFSEKLFF. The CDR3 DNA sequence: TGTGCCAGCAGTATAACAGGGGGCTTTAGTGAAAAACTGTTTTTT.